This TCR beta chain was profiled in a study of T-cell reconstitution after alpha-beta-depleted transplantation in children. This CDR3 spans 18 amino acids. Germline V lookup: CDR1 MNHEY, CDR2 SVGEGT. General study results and limits: By one year post-transplant, T-cell counts and diversity largely arose from T cells that were newly produced.

Preparation of the TCRbeta library was carried out with unique molecular identifiers. TCRdb redid the calling of the PCR reads with MiXCR, one entry per CDR3 protein. The table has under 750,000 distinct CDR3 sequences, about 23% seen once; the top ten hold roughly 15%. In the case of this clonotype: Its antigen is currently unknown. The junction departs from the called germline gene at one end, perhaps through a read error.

J is TRBJ2-1 and V is TRBV6-2 or TRBV6-3; 9 bases align to TRBD2. The origin of this receptor is a boy younger than two who had a stem cell transplant for acute myeloid leukemia, so the T cells may come from the graft donor. The sample in question was PBMCs, mostly from graft donor cells, obtained 360 days after TCRalphabeta/CD19-depleted stem cell transplant. This chain's CDR3 is CASSPLAGMERGEVELFF. The CDR3 bases are TGTGCCAGCAGTCCCCTCGCCGGGATGGAGCGGGGGGAAGTTGAGCTGTTCTTC.